This TCR beta chain is from a study of a mutant IDH1 vaccine in newly diagnosed glioma. Study as a whole: Most patients had received both radiotherapy and temozolomide, the prior options being radiotherapy, temozolomide, or both.

As for this clone: What it binds is not known.

Libraries were prepared by immunoSEQ multiplex PCR; TCRdb keeps only in-frame clonotypes and omits some of them. The sample lists approximately 81,000 clones; approximately 85% were seen once. The time point: week 23, last vaccination. Each dose of the vaccine consisted of 300 ug of mutant IDH1 20-mer peptide, with topical imiquimod. The material sequenced was PBMCs, taken from a glioma patient whose treatment included an IDH1 peptide vaccine. The TCR comes from a man aged 25-40 years with glioma. Some clones in this sample may be carry-over from other donors' samples.

CDR3 nucleotide sequence: TGTGCCAGCAGCCCAGCGGGAGAGGCCTACGAGCAGTACTTC. This codes for CASSPAGEAYEQYF. The rearrangement uses TRBV28 and TRBJ2-7; TRBD2 aligns across 8 bases. Germline trimming cut 6 bases from V and 2 bases from J; bases unmatched to any gene: 6. Germline-derived CDR1 and CDR2 are MDHEN and SYDVKM. This CDR3 has 14 residues.